Here is one TCR beta chain with its context. The assay was immunoSEQ multiplex PCR, and TCRdb's table has in-frame clones only and misses some. This table holds about 35,000 clones, 90% to 95% found once. The data derive from a study of lymphopenia after photon versus proton radiotherapy. Germline assignment: CDR1 DFQATT and CDR2 SNEGSKA (reference sequence). Trimming stripped 6 bases from V and 8 bases from J, with 7 bases between. The CDR3 spans 9 residues. This chain links TRBV20-1 with TRBJ1-2, with D perhaps TRBD1 (5 bases). The source was peripheral blood, collected from a patient treated with photon-based radiotherapy. The sequence came from a man in his fifties or sixties with cholangiocarcinoma. CDR3 loop: CSAKGGYTF. The CDR3 DNA reads as TGCAGTGCAAAGGGGGGCTACACCTTC.